This T cell receptor (beta chain) was identified in a study of CD8+ T cells in alopecia areata (dated by TCRdb to between 2017 and 2018). The study in broad terms: The treated patients took part in an open-label pilot trial in which moderate-to-severe alopecia areata was treated with oral tofacitinib at 5 to 10 mg twice daily. The study used high-throughput TCRbeta sequencing to examine T cell clonal expansion in alopecia areata, in both the C3H/HeJ mouse model and human patients. Tofacitinib was administered for 6 to 18 months, and 6 months of follow-up off drug were then conducted to assess delayed response and recurrence. Scalp tissue and sorted CD4+ and CD8+ peripheral blood T cells from patchy and totalis/universalis alopecia areata patients and from healthy controls were covered by human TCRbeta sequencing. For the treated patients, the SALT score, which quantifies what percentage of scalp surface area is affected, served as the measure of disease severity. RNA came from the PAXgene miRNA kit for fixed scalp, the miRNeasy kit for PBMCs, and the RNeasy kit for mouse skin. Amplification of TCRbeta CDR3 regions was done by immunoSEQ multiplex PCR using 35 Vbeta forward primers and 13 Jbeta reverse primers. Biopsies were taken from tofacitinib-treated patients at baseline and at 4 and 24 weeks of treatment, and a later scalp biopsy was taken in several of the tofacitinib-treated patients. Scalp clonality was compared among normal scalp (n=4), patchy alopecia areata scalp (n=8), and alopecia totalis/universalis scalp (n=8).

With respect to this clone: There is no known antigen for this receptor. No much larger clonotype is one base removed from it; base qualities were not supplied.

According to the study, the label for this sample's time point signals: around 24 weeks on oral tofacitinib. This specimen's treatment or condition label, per the study, means: oral pan-JAK inhibitor, 5-10 mg twice daily. Lesional scalp punch biopsies and peripheral blood were obtained from alopecia areata patients. After PBMCs were isolated by density centrifugation and stained for CD3, CD4 and CD8, a FACSAria was used to sort CD4+ and CD8+ T cells. Receptors were amplified or captured by the immunoSEQ multiplex PCR assay. RNA was extracted from all samples and reverse transcribed into cDNA as template for TCR sequencing. SuperScript III was used to make first-strand cDNA, primed with a 2:1 mix of oligo-dT and random hexamers. Amplification bias was assessed with a synthetic immune receptor repertoire, and residual bias was removed computationally. Per the source publication's procedure: After raw reads were preprocessed to remove errors, the CDR3 was defined following IMGT conventions as running from the conserved cysteine to phenylalanine. Clonality was computed as 1 minus the Shannon entropy, with the entropy normalized by log2 of the number of productive unique TCRs. Scalp TCRbeta sequences were cross-referenced with sorted blood CD4 and CD8 repertoires so that the CD4 or CD8 identity of scalp clones could be inferred. Not all clones reach the TCRdb copy of this immuneACCESS table, which keeps in-frame sequences only. Checked studies attribute under half of the gap to unresolved V genes and leave the rest unexplained. V and J calls and clone size are as listed in that table; D and trimming were resolved from the DNA. This sample holds around 200,000 clones; around 60% were observed only once. Of the sample, approximately 12% falls within the top ten clones.

On the study overall, not on this receptor specifically: Tofacitinib significantly decreased scalp clonality and the number of expanded CD8+ clones among the top 100 scalp clones. Many expanded lesional clones were found to persist in scalp and blood during tofacitinib treatment, and relapse after treatment cessation may be partly explained by this persistence. TCR sequences shared between patients were less clear than in mice, possibly partly because of HLA diversity in the patient population. The treated cohort was small, with a single nonresponder, so links between baseline CD8+ expansion and response need larger studies. Unlike mouse skin, where gammadelta T cells dominate, normal human skin contains resident alphabeta T cells that get sequenced too, which complicates analysis of the scalp TCR repertoire. Lesional scalp, especially in alopecia totalis/universalis, showed higher clonality and more expanded CD8+ clones than normal scalp, suggesting antigenic drive.

Sequenced here: CD8+ T cells sorted from blood, sampled at week 24, from a patient treated with tofacitinib. The TCR was taken from a human donor with alopecia areata.

The CDR3 region reads CASSQGGKGQPQHF. The sequenced DNA is TGCGCCAGCAGCCAAGGGGGGAAGGGGCAGCCCCAGCATTTT. The chain links TRBV5-1 with TRBJ1-5; the best D guess is TRBD1, with 6 bases matching. Including the terminal cysteine and phenylalanine, the CDR3 comprises 14 residues. Only CDR3 DNA is held: 42 bases, read in frame from base 1. CDR1 and CDR2, per the germline V gene, are SGHRS and YFSETQ. V is shortened by 4 bases, J by 7 bases, and the region joining them spans 15 bases.